The clone carrying this T cell receptor (beta chain) has more than one count but fewer than ten. Antigen specificity is unknown. Between the trimmed V and J ends, which lost 4 bases and 11 bases, there was a span of 9 bases. Germline V CDR1 and CDR2: SGHTA, FQGTGA. The CDR3 is 11 amino acids. Time point of the sample: newly diagnosed GD, antithyroid drugs for less than 3 months. Researchers made the TCR library from RNA that was extracted from PBMCs. Per American Thyroid Association guidelines, Graves' disease was diagnosed. In building TCR beta libraries, iRepertoire HTBI primers were used together with Arm-PCR of CDR3 regions. TCRdb called the multiplex PCR reads again in MiXCR, with one record for every CDR3 protein. The repertoire consists of more than 450,000 distinct CDR3 sequences, with roughly 16% occurring once and the leading ten covering 12%. The entry originates in a study of regulatory T cells in long-lasting Graves disease.

Overall study findings and caveats: Persistent Graves' patients showed a TCR diversity that was lower than that of newly diagnosed ones.

The data were also submitted as part of a second study, on T cells in Graves' hyperthyroidism and ophthalmopathy. From that second work: TCR CDR3 regions were first amplified by RT-PCR with HTBI primers. In the blood, most expanded thyroid clonotypes above 0.001 appeared as well.

The origin of this receptor is a man aged 35-49 years with Graves disease. Specimen: peripheral blood mononuclear cells (PBMCs), collected at new diagnosis, from a patient treated with antithyroid drugs. The chain recombines TRBV7-3 with TRBJ2-1; D may correspond to TRBD1 or TRBD2 (5 bases each). For the CDR3, the DNA is TGTGCCAGCAGCTCCACGGGACAGCAGTTCTTC. Its translation is CASSSTGQQFF. The full variable domain, completed using reference TRBV7-3 and TRBJ2-1, is GAGVSQTPSNKVTEKGKYVELRCDPISGHTALYWYRQSLGQGPEFLIYFQGTGAADDSGLPNDRFFAVRPEGSVSTLKIQRTERGDSAVYLCASSSTGQQFFGPGTRLTVL.